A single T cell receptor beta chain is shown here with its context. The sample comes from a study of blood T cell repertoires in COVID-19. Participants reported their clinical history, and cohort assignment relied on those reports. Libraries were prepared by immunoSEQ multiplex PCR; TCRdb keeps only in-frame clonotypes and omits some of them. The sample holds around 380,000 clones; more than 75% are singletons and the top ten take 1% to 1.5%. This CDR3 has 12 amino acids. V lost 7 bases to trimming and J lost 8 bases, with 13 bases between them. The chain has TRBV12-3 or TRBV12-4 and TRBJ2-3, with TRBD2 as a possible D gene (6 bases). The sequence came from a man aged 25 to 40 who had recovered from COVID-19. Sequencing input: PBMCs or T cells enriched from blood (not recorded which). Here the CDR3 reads CASMKEGPTQYF. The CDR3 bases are TGTGCCAGCATGAAGGAGGGACCTACGCAGTATTTT.